The 12 T cell receptor beta chains listed next were all sequenced from one sample in a study of blood T cells in healthy people across ages. The second PCR ran roughly 7 to 11 cycles with a sample-barcoded 5' primer and J-beta primers. MiXCR, applied by TCRdb to the 5' RACE reads, yields one record per CDR3 protein. The repertoire holds about 1.6 million distinct CDR3 sequences, with 30% to 35% as singletons. The specimen sequenced was blood. These TCRs come from a woman in her 30s in good health.

The chain couples TRBV7-9 to TRBJ2-3, with D possibly called TRBD1 or TRBD2 (5 bases each). V was shortened by 5 bases and J by 6 bases, with 18 bases between the two germline ends. Per the germline V gene, CDR1 is SEHNR and CDR2 is FQNEAQ (reference sequence). This CDR3 region has 15 residues. DNA for the CDR3: TGTGCCAGCAGCCCCGGGACCGCGGTGGGGGATACGCAGTATTTT. It yields the protein CASSPGTAVGDTQYF.

The V and J genes are TRBV15 and TRBJ2-5; D gene uncertain. V gave up 1 base and J gave up 4 bases, with 10 bases separating them. The CDR3 runs 14 residues. Per germline, CDR1 LNHNV and CDR2 YYDKDF (reference sequence). Here the CDR3 reads CATSRVEGRETQYF. The CDR3 bases are TGTGCCACCAGCAGAGTAGAAGGGCGAGAGACCCAGTACTTC.

V usage is TRBV15 and J usage is TRBJ1-4; 7 bases fit TRBD1. CDR1 is LNHNV, CDR2 YYDKDF, per germline (reference sequence). J gave up 3 bases and V 3 bases, and 4 bases lay outside the gene matches. The CDR3 is 15 amino acids. The CDR3 protein is CATSRDRRANEKLFF. CDR3 nucleotide sequence: TGTGCCACCAGCAGGGACAGGCGGGCTAATGAAAAACTGTTTTTT. Together with reference TRBV15 and TRBJ1-4, the CDR3 gives the full variable domain: DAMVIQNPRYQVTQFGKPVTLSCSQTLNHNVMYWYQQKSSQAPKLLFHYYDKDFNNEADTPDNFQSRRPNTSFCFLDIRSPGLGDTAMYLCATSRDRRANEKLFFGSGTQLSVL.

This clonotype was observed a handful of times. The chain carries TRBV5-6 and TRBJ2-1; tentatively, D is TRBD2 (6 bases). CDR1 and CDR2 (germline): SGHDT, YYEEEE. Trimming stripped 0 bases from V and 9 bases from J, with 16 bases between. This CDR3 is built from 15 residues. CDR3 protein: CASSLGGTPRGEQFF. CDR3 nucleotides: TGTGCCAGCAGCTTGGGCGGGACCCCAAGGGGTGAGCAGTTCTTC.

V usage is TRBV6-5 and J usage is TRBJ1-1; no clear D gene. CDR1 is MNHEY, CDR2 SVGAGI, per germline. The V gene lost 8 bases and the J gene lost 0 bases, with 13 bases spanning the gap. The CDR3 totals 14 residues. The CDR3 nucleotides are TGTGCCAGCTGGAGACACCGGATGAACACTGAAGCTTTCTTT. As protein: CASWRHRMNTEAFF.

The chain is built from TRBV20-1 and TRBJ1-6, with 10 bases lining up with TRBD1. This CDR3 is built from 14 residues. Looked up from germline, CDR1 is DFQATT and CDR2 is SNEGSKA (reference sequence). Trimming at V came to 3 bases and at J to 7 bases, leaving 3 bases not matched to a gene. The CDR3 nucleotides are TGCAGTGCTAGCCCGGGACAGGGGAATTCACCCCTCCACTTT. Its protein is CSASPGQGNSPLHF.

This clonotype was picked up a small number of times. The gene calls are TRBV27 and TRBJ1-2, with D possibly TRBD1 on 6 matching bases. V was clipped by 4 bases and J by 4 bases, with 19 bases between them. In germline, CDR1 is MNHEY, CDR2 SMNVEV (reference sequence). The CDR3 sequence is 16 residues long. CDR3 protein: CASSYLTGRTLYGYTF. The CDR3 nucleotides are TGTGCCAGCAGTTACCTGACAGGAAGGACCCTCTATGGCTACACCTTC.

This clonotype was counted between two and nine times. The V call is TRBV7-2, the J call TRBJ2-1, with 12 nucleotides matching TRBD2. CDR3 length equals 15 residues. CDR1 and CDR2 (germline): SGHTA, FQGNSA. Unmatched junction bases numbered 8, after V lost 5 bases and J lost 9 bases. CDR3 sequence reads: CASSTQPGLAGEQFF. The CDR3 nucleotides are TGTGCCAGCAGCACACAACCGGGACTAGCGGGTGAGCAGTTCTTC.

The genes are TRBV20-1 and TRBJ2-5; 7 bases agree with TRBD2. The assigned J gene may be wrong: the sequence end matches TRBJ2-7 better. The CDR3 extends over 13 amino acids. CDR1 DFQATT and CDR2 SNEGSKA come from the germline V gene (reference sequence). CDR3 bases: TGCAGTGCTAGCGGGAGGAGTGACAACGAGCAGTACTTC. Protein sequence: CSASGRSDNEQYF.

The rearrangement links TRBV20-1 to TRBJ2-3; D could derive from TRBD1 or TRBD2 (5 bases each). The CDR3 consists of 14 residues. Trimming cost V 1 base and J 2 bases, with 10 bases left between them. Germline CDR1 is DFQATT and CDR2 is SNEGSKA (reference sequence). The CDR3 protein is CSARGLGVTDTQYF. CDR3 coding DNA: TGCAGTGCTAGAGGATTGGGGGTCACAGATACGCAGTATTTT.

The chain couples TRBV5-1 to TRBJ2-7, with TRBD1 matching 9 bases. The CDR3 extends over 16 amino acids. V gave up 2 bases and J gave up 0 bases; unmatched junction bases: 6. Germline V lookup: CDR1 SGHRS, CDR2 YFSETQ. The CDR3: CASSLNPTGGSYEQYF. The CDR3 nucleotides read TGCGCCAGCAGCTTAAACCCGACAGGGGGCTCCTACGAGCAGTACTTC.

The rearrangement joins TRBV6-5 to TRBJ2-1; 10 nucleotides line up with TRBD1. Germline trimming cut 0 bases from V and 5 bases from J; bases unmatched to any gene: 7. The CDR3 is 17 amino acids. Germline values: CDR1 MNHEY, CDR2 SVGAGI. This CDR3 reads CASSYSWAGQGNNEQFF. In DNA form, the CDR3 reads TGTGCCAGCAGTTACTCGTGGGCGGGACAGGGGAACAATGAGCAGTTCTTC.